The 8 T cell receptor beta chains below were found in one sample sequenced in a study of OX40 agonist ivuxolimab in advanced cancers. The protocol was immunoSEQ multiplex PCR, while the TCRdb copy is restricted to in-frame clones and leaves out a portion. This table holds about 58,000 clones, 75% to 90% found once. Specimen: CD4+ or CD8+ T cells sorted from blood, collected in a trial of the OX40 agonist ivuxolimab. All receptors derive from an adult with an advanced solid tumor such as melanoma, head and neck, liver or kidney cancer.

V usage is TRBV6-1 and J usage is TRBJ2-3; the D is unclear. The CDR3 covers 11 residues. Germline V gene data show CDR1 as MNHNS and CDR2 as SASEGT. Trimming removed 6 bases at V and 4 bases at J, with 5 bases between. The CDR3 loop reads CASSSADTQYF. CDR3 nucleotide sequence: TGTGCCAGCAGCAGCGCAGATACGCAGTATTTT.

The V call is TRBV30, the J call TRBJ2-5; D possibly corresponds to TRBD1 (6 bases). The V gene lost 5 bases and the J gene lost 5 bases, with 15 bases spanning the gap. This CDR3 region has 13 residues. The V gene's germline CDR1 is GTSNPN and CDR2 SVGIG (reference sequence). For the CDR3, the DNA is TGTGCCTGGGACCCACAGGGTGGGGAGACCCAGTACTTC. It yields the protein CAWDPQGGETQYF.

The V and J genes are TRBV5-1 and TRBJ2-5; 9 bases are a match to TRBD1. The V gene's germline CDR1 is SGHRS and CDR2 YFSETQ. J lost 5 bases, V lost 0 bases, and 5 bases had no gene match. The CDR3 totals 15 residues. DNA of the CDR3: TGCGCCAGCAGCTTGGTAGGGACAGGGTACGAGACCCAGTACTTC. Encoded protein: CASSLVGTGYETQYF.

This clone was recorded a few times. This chain links TRBV30 with TRBJ1-4, with 9 bases aligning to TRBD1. Germline CDR1 GTSNPN, CDR2 SVGIG (reference sequence). After removal of 3 bases from V and 8 bases from J, the junction contained 7 bases not matched to a gene. This CDR3 is 14 amino acids long. The CDR3 DNA is TGTGCCTGGAGGACCGGGACAGGGACCGAAAAACTGTTTTTT. Translated: CAWRTGTGTEKLFF.

The chain uses TRBV11-2 and TRBJ2-7; 9 bases agree with TRBD1. The CDR3 is 17 residues long. Germline CDR1 is SGHAT and CDR2 is FQNNGV. With 10 bases clipped from V and 2 bases from J, the junction kept 18 bases outside the gene matches. In DNA form, the CDR3 reads TGTGCCACCCGGAGATACAAGGGACAGGGCAGCACCTACGAGCAGTACTTC. This encodes CATRRYKGQGSTYEQYF.

The chain employs TRBV7-2 and TRBJ2-7, with 12 nucleotides matching TRBD2. The trim removed 5 bases at V and 6 bases at J, leaving 8 bases unmatched. Germline V lookup: CDR1 SGHTA, CDR2 FQGNSA. This CDR3 has 15 residues. CDR3 coding DNA: TGTGCCAGCAGCCAAAGACTAGCGGGAGTCCCCGAGCAGTACTTC. Amino acids: CASSQRLAGVPEQYF.

This sequence joins TRBV5-1 and TRBJ1-2; D is unclear. Per the germline V gene, CDR1 is SGHRS and CDR2 is YFSETQ. Trimming cost V 4 bases and J 8 bases, with 12 bases left between them. The CDR3 has 12 amino acids. The CDR3 loop reads CASSAFGWGYTF. The CDR3 region has the DNA TGCGCCAGCAGCGCCTTTGGGTGGGGCTACACCTTC.

V and J are TRBV18 and TRBJ1-1, with a possible D match to TRBD1 (6 bases). Trimming shortened V by 3 bases and J by 6 bases, and 11 bases separated the two germline ends. Germline V gene lookup returns CDR1 KGHSH and CDR2 LQKENI. This CDR3 region has 13 residues. CDR3 residues: CASSPRDNSEAFF. CDR3 in DNA: TGTGCCAGCTCACCCCGGGACAACTCTGAAGCTTTCTTT.